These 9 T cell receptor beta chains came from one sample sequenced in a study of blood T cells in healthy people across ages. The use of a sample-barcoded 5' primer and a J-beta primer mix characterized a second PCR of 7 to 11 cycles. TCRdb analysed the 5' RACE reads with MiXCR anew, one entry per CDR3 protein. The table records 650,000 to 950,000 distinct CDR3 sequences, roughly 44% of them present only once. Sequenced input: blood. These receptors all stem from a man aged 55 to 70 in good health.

CDR3 residues: CAWSLLRGYTF. The CDR3 DNA follows: TGTGCCTGGAGTCTTTTGAGGGGCTACACCTTC. The J gene is TRBJ1-2, the V gene TRBV30; D ambiguous. CDR1 and CDR2 from the germline V gene are GTSNPN and SVGIG (reference sequence). The CDR3 has 11 residues. Trimming pared 2 bases from V and 8 bases from J, leaving 9 bases between.

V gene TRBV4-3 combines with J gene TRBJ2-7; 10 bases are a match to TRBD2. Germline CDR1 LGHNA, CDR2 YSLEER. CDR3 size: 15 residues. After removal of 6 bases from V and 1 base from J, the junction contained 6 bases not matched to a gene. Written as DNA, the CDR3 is TGCGCCAGCAGGCTAGAAGCGGGGGGGTCCTACGAGCAGTACTTC. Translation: CASRLEAGGSYEQYF.

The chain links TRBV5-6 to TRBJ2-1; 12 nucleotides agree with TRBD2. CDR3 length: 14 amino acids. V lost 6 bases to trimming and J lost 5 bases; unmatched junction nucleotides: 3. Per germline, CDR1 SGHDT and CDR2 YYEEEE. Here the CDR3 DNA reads TGTGCCAGCACCCGACTAGCGGGAGACAATGAGCAGTTCTTC. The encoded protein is CASTRLAGDNEQFF.

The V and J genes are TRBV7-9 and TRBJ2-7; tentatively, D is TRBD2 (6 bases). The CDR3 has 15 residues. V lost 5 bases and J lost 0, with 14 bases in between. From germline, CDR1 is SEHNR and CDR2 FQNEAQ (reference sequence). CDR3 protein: CASSPRAAGSYEQYF. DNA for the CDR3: TGTGCCAGCAGCCCCAGAGCAGCGGGCTCCTACGAGCAGTACTTC.

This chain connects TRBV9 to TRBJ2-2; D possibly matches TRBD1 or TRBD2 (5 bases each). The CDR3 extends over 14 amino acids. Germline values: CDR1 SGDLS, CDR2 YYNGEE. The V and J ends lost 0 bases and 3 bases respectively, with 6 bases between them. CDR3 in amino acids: CASSVVGDTGELFF. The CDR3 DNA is TGTGCCAGCAGCGTAGTGGGGGACACCGGGGAGCTGTTTTTT.

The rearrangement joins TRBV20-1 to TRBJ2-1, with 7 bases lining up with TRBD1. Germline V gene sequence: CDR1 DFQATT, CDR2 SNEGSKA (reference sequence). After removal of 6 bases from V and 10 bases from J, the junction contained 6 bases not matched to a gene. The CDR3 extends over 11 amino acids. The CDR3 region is CSAFTGVEQFF. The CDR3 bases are TGCAGTGCATTCACAGGGGTCGAGCAGTTCTTC.

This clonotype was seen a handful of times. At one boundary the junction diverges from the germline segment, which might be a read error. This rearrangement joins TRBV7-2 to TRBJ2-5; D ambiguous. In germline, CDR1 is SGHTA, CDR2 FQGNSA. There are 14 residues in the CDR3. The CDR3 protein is CAGSTYSLEETQYF. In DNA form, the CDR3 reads TGTGCCGGCAGCACTTACTCCCTAGAAGAGACCCAGTACTTC.

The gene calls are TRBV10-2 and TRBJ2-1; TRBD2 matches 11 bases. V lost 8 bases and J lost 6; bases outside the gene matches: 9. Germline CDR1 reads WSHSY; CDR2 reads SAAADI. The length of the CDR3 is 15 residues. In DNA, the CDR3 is TGCGCCAGCGGTCCACTAGCGGGGGCTCGCAATGAGCAGTTCTTC. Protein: CASGPLAGARNEQFF.

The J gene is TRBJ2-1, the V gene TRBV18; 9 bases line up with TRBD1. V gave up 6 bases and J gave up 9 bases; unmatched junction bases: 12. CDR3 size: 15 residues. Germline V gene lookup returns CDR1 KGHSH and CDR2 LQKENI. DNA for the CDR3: TGTGCCAGCTCTCGGGGACAGGGAAGAAACTCTGAGCAGTTCTTC. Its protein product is CASSRGQGRNSEQFF.